This is a list of T cell receptor beta chains from one sample in a study of cytomegalovirus exposure and HLA in healthy donors. Clones were sequenced by immunoSEQ multiplex PCR, and TCRdb holds only the in-frame ones, with some missing. The sample yields 95,000 to 130,000 clones, about 68% seen once. Sequences were obtained from PBMCs. The receptors were gathered from a woman aged 40 to 50 in good health and CMV-seropositive. CDR3s include the opening cysteine and the closing phenylalanine or tryptophan. The D gene is left open where the match is weak. Rows give clone size only sometimes, using once, few, many, or a class for an expanded clone.

cdr3_aa: CASSPGTGLDYGYTF
cdr3_nt: TGTGCCAGCAGCCCCGGGACAGGGTTGGACTATGGCTACACCTTC
cdr3_length: 15
d_call: TRBD1
j_call: TRBJ1-2
clone_size: .
v_call: TRBV7-3

cdr3_aa: CASSPAVLAGLVDNEQFF
cdr3_nt: TGCGCCAGCAGCCCGGCGGTCCTAGCGGGACTTGTCGACAATGAGCAGTTCTTC
cdr3_length: 18
d_call: TRBD2
j_call: TRBJ2-1
clone_size: .
v_call: TRBV5-1

cdr3_aa: CASSSAAGSETQYF
cdr3_nt: TGTGCCAGCAGCTCTGCAGCGGGATCCGAGACCCAGTACTTC
cdr3_length: 14
d_call: TRBD2
j_call: TRBJ2-5
clone_size: .
v_call: TRBV9

cdr3_aa: CASSLPRGSRDTGELFF
cdr3_nt: TGTGCCAGCAGCCTACCTCGCGGCTCGCGGGACACCGGGGAGCTGTTTTTT
cdr3_length: 17
d_call: .
j_call: TRBJ2-2
clone_size: .
v_call: TRBV11-2

cdr3_aa: CASSFFTGSMNTEAFF
cdr3_nt: TGTGCCAGCAGCTTTTTCACGGGGTCGATGAACACTGAAGCCTTCTTT
cdr3_length: 16
d_call: .
j_call: TRBJ1-1
clone_size: .
v_call: TRBV11-1

cdr3_aa: CASSESASVSTDTQYF
cdr3_nt: TGTGCCAGCAGTGAAAGCGCTAGCGTGTCCACAGATACGCAGTATTTT
cdr3_length: 16
d_call: .
j_call: TRBJ2-3
clone_size: .
v_call: TRBV25-1

cdr3_aa: CASRKTGGNQPQHF
cdr3_nt: TGTGCCAGCAGAAAAACGGGGGGCAATCAGCCCCAGCATTTT
cdr3_length: 14
d_call: .
j_call: TRBJ1-5
clone_size: .
v_call: TRBV7-2

cdr3_aa: CASSYGLTASVGANVLTF
cdr3_nt: TGCGCCAGCAGCTACGGACTTACTGCCTCGGTAGGGGCCAACGTCCTGACTTTC
cdr3_length: 18
d_call: .
j_call: TRBJ2-6
clone_size: .
v_call: TRBV4-1

cdr3_aa: CASSLFTGDQPQHF
cdr3_nt: TGTGCCAGCAGCCTCTTCACGGGGGATCAGCCCCAGCATTTT
cdr3_length: 14
d_call: .
j_call: TRBJ1-5
clone_size: once
v_call: TRBV7-8

cdr3_aa: CASSLRRSQETQYF
cdr3_nt: TGTGCCAGCAGCTTGCGGCGGAGCCAAGAGACCCAGTACTTC
cdr3_length: 14
d_call: .
j_call: TRBJ2-5
clone_size: .
v_call: TRBV5-4

cdr3_aa: CASSSQTESSYEQYF
cdr3_nt: TGTGCCAGCAGCTCCCAGACGGAGAGCTCCTACGAGCAGTACTTC
cdr3_length: 15
d_call: .
j_call: TRBJ2-7
clone_size: few
v_call: TRBV7-9

cdr3_aa: CASFRLAGTGELFF
cdr3_nt: TGTGCCAGCTTTCGACTAGCGGGCACCGGGGAGCTGTTTTTT
cdr3_length: 14
d_call: TRBD2
j_call: TRBJ2-2
clone_size: .
v_call: TRBV18

cdr3_aa: CASSQARRGAYNEQFF
cdr3_nt: TGCGCCAGCAGCCAAGCCCGGCGGGGGGCCTACAATGAGCAGTTCTTC
cdr3_length: 16
d_call: TRBD2
j_call: TRBJ2-1
clone_size: .
v_call: TRBV4-3

cdr3_aa: CASSLEVSGELFF
cdr3_nt: TGTGCCAGCAGCTTAGAAGTCAGCGGGGAGCTGTTTTTT
cdr3_length: 13
d_call: .
j_call: TRBJ2-2
clone_size: few
v_call: TRBV7-9

cdr3_aa: CASSQDLRLAGGPVYTQYF
cdr3_nt: TGCGCCAGCAGCCAAGACCTCAGACTAGCGGGAGGGCCGGTCTATACGCAGTATTTT
cdr3_length: 19
d_call: TRBD2
j_call: TRBJ2-3
clone_size: .
v_call: TRBV4-1

cdr3_aa: CSGGEESNYGYTF
cdr3_nt: TGCAGCGGCGGGGAGGAATCTAACTATGGCTACACCTTC
cdr3_length: 13
d_call: .
j_call: TRBJ1-2
clone_size: .
v_call: TRBV29-1

cdr3_aa: CASSTRAGGYTF
cdr3_nt: TGTGCCAGTAGTACCAGGGCTGGTGGCTACACCTTC
cdr3_length: 12
d_call: .
j_call: TRBJ1-2
clone_size: .
v_call: TRBV19

cdr3_aa: CASSLARNEQFF
cdr3_nt: TGTGCCAGCAGCTTGGCCAGGAATGAGCAGTTCTTC
cdr3_length: 12
d_call: .
j_call: TRBJ2-1
clone_size: few
v_call: TRBV5-6

cdr3_aa: CATKLQGFGNTEAFF
cdr3_nt: TGTGCCACAAAACTTCAGGGCTTTGGGAACACTGAAGCTTTCTTT
cdr3_length: 15
d_call: .
j_call: TRBJ1-1
clone_size: .
v_call: TRBV19

cdr3_aa: CASRSTGNTGELFF
cdr3_nt: TGTGCCAGCAGGTCGACAGGGAACACCGGGGAGCTGTTTTTT
cdr3_length: 14
d_call: .
j_call: TRBJ2-2
clone_size: .
v_call: TRBV4-2

cdr3_aa: CASSTNNEQFF
cdr3_nt: TGTGCCAGCAGTACAAACAATGAGCAGTTCTTC
cdr3_length: 11
d_call: .
j_call: TRBJ2-1
clone_size: few
v_call: TRBV28

cdr3_aa: CATSRDRVYEQYF
cdr3_nt: TGTGCCACCAGCCGGGACAGGGTCTACGAGCAGTACTTC
cdr3_length: 13
d_call: TRBD1
j_call: TRBJ2-7
clone_size: .
v_call: TRBV15

cdr3_aa: CASSQSDRVGYEQYF
cdr3_nt: TGCGCCAGCAGCCAGTCCGACAGGGTAGGATACGAGCAGTACTTC
cdr3_length: 15
d_call: TRBD1
j_call: TRBJ2-7
clone_size: .
v_call: TRBV4-1

cdr3_aa: CASSVSRTFRDRGTGELFF
cdr3_nt: TGTGCCAGCAGTGTATCGCGAACATTCCGGGACAGGGGAACCGGGGAGCTGTTTTTT
cdr3_length: 19
d_call: TRBD1
j_call: TRBJ2-2
clone_size: few
v_call: TRBV27

cdr3_aa: CASREPAGELFF
cdr3_nt: TGTGCCAGCAGGGAGCCCGCCGGGGAGCTGTTTTTT
cdr3_length: 12
d_call: .
j_call: TRBJ2-2
clone_size: .
v_call: TRBV7-2

cdr3_aa: CAWTGGTGGEETQYF
cdr3_nt: TGTGCCTGGACCGGCGGGACCGGAGGTGAGGAGACCCAGTACTTC
cdr3_length: 15
d_call: .
j_call: TRBJ2-5
clone_size: .
v_call: TRBV30

cdr3_aa: CASSPGGGFEQYF
cdr3_nt: TGTGCCAGCAGCCCAGGAGGGGGCTTCGAGCAGTACTTC
cdr3_length: 13
d_call: .
j_call: TRBJ2-7
clone_size: once
v_call: TRBV7-9

cdr3_aa: CASSLVAGESYEQYF
cdr3_nt: TGTGCCAGCAGCTTGGTAGCGGGAGAGAGCTACGAGCAGTACTTC
cdr3_length: 15
d_call: TRBD2
j_call: TRBJ2-7
clone_size: few
v_call: TRBV5-8

cdr3_aa: CASSYSRSPPPTEAFF
cdr3_nt: TGTGCCAGCAGTTACTCGAGGTCCCCTCCGCCCACTGAAGCTTTCTTT
cdr3_length: 16
d_call: .
j_call: TRBJ1-1
clone_size: few
v_call: TRBV6-5

cdr3_aa: CASSPRAGGYEQYF
cdr3_nt: TGTGCCAGCAGTCCTAGAGCGGGAGGGTACGAGCAGTACTTC
cdr3_length: 14
d_call: TRBD2
j_call: TRBJ2-7
clone_size: .
v_call: TRBV27

cdr3_aa: CASSQGLMNTEAFF
cdr3_nt: TGTGCCAGCAGCCAAGGACTGATGAACACTGAAGCTTTCTTT
cdr3_length: 14
d_call: .
j_call: TRBJ1-1
clone_size: .
v_call: TRBV5-4

cdr3_aa: CASSSQGWEETQYF
cdr3_nt: TGCGCCAGCAGCTCACAGGGGTGGGAGGAGACCCAGTACTTC
cdr3_length: 14
d_call: TRBD1
j_call: TRBJ2-5
clone_size: .
v_call: TRBV5-1

cdr3_aa: CASSPAAYQETQYF
cdr3_nt: TGTGCCAGCAGCCCAGCGGCTTACCAAGAGACCCAGTACTTC
cdr3_length: 14
d_call: .
j_call: TRBJ2-5
clone_size: .
v_call: TRBV7-2

cdr3_aa: CASSQDVAALGTNYGYTF
cdr3_nt: TGCGCCAGCAGCCAAGATGTGGCAGCCCTAGGCACTAACTATGGCTACACCTTC
cdr3_length: 18
d_call: .
j_call: TRBJ1-2
clone_size: .
v_call: TRBV4-3